Sequencing of this TCR beta chain was carried out in a study of shared clonotypes between healthy human individuals. Produced via immunoSEQ multiplex PCR; TCRdb's table is partial and in-frame only. The sample yields about 660,000 clones, roughly 70% seen once. Trimming at V came to 4 bases and at J to 2 bases, leaving 9 bases not matched to a gene. This CDR3 has 16 residues. Germline lookup yields CDR1 SGHDN and CDR2 FVKESK. J is TRBJ2-5 and V is TRBV14; 8 bases fit TRBD1. Material: memory CD4+ T cells sorted from blood. The subset here: CD45RA-negative fraction. This receptor was identified in a young woman in good health. The CDR3 protein is CASSRRDRRVQETQYF. The DNA of the CDR3 is TGTGCCAGCAGCCGCCGGGACAGGAGAGTGCAAGAGACCCAGTACTTC.